The source of this T cell receptor (beta chain) is a study of blood T cell repertoires in COVID-19 (dated by TCRdb to 2019 to 2021). Background for the entire study: Collaborator samples came from the United States, Italy and Spain and covered acute and convalescent phases of COVID-19. The prospective study material was composed of cDNA or gDNA derived from T cells, B-cell-depleted T cells, or PBMCs. Deeply sampled blood TCRbeta repertoires from subjects exposed to, actively infected with, or recovered from COVID-19 were included in the dataset. A freely available public database, intended as a resource for researchers studying the immune response to SARS-CoV-2, is where the repertoires were released. The samples were drawn from the first 160 participants of the ongoing ImmuneRACE study and from more than 1,000 subjects provided by 6 global collaborators. The sample metadata nearly always contained a de-identified subject ID, COVID-19 status, age in years and sex. Where available, HLA class I and class II types were obtained from metadata supplied by the sample provider rather than from assay-based typing. What the work shows at the level of the full study, not this receptor alone: How much clinical and demographic metadata was included differed by source and by participant, and the metadata was provided uncurated.

Whole blood was collected in K2EDTA tubes by collaborating institutions according to the institutions' own protocols. For TCRbeta analysis, collaborator samples were shipped as frozen whole blood, as isolated PBMCs, or as DNA extracted from either sample type. V is cut back by 9 bases and J by 0 bases, with 10 bases in the junction unmatched. Sequences MGHDK (CDR1) and SYGVNS (CDR2) are obtained from the germline V gene. Its CDR3 holds 15 amino acids, cysteine through phenylalanine. The entry retains the CDR3 DNA only, 45 bases that are in frame from base 1. In its sample, this clone was seen a few times. This clone's antigen is unknown. Per-base qualities were not stored, and no clone one base away is much larger. The immunoSEQ Assay, a bias-controlled multiplex PCR, was used to amplify TCRbeta CDR3 regions from genomic DNA. The authors processed their data as follows. The number of nucleated cells in each sample was estimated by amplification of reference gene primers within the assay. Sequence reads were collapsed and filtered to measure the absolute abundance of every unique TCRbeta CDR3 rearrangement. Productive Simpson clonality was computed per sample as the square root of Simpson's diversity index over productive rearrangements. TCRdb re-hosts the immuneACCESS table, in-frame sequences only. Its copies lack some clones; in the studies checked, an unresolved V gene accounts for under half of them, and the cause for the rest is not known. V and J calls plus clone size are reproduced from that table; the DNA served to infer D and trimming. Within this sample are approximately 60,000 clones, with roughly 80% of them counted one time only. The top ten constitute 3.2% of the sample.

The chain was built from TRBV25-1 and TRBJ1-1; TRBD1 lines up with 7 middle nucleotides. The sequencing sample was made of peripheral blood. The receptor was derived from a man in his sixties with acute or convalescent COVID-19. The CDR3 in this case is CASRTRGPMNTEAFF. The DNA sequence follows: TGTGCCAGTCGAACGAGGGGGCCAATGAACACTGAAGCTTTCTTT.